The next 31 T cell receptor beta chains were all read from a single sample in a study of T cells in localized non-small cell lung cancer. Repertoires were generated with immunoSEQ multiplex PCR, while TCRdb's copy carries only in-frame clones and drops some. The sample carries roughly 48,000 clones, approximately 80% recorded once. This specimen was peripheral blood, taken before any cancer treatment. These receptors were obtained from a man between 40 and 69 years old with stage I squamous cell lung carcinoma.

The V and J genes are TRBV5-5 and TRBJ1-2; D gene uncertain. There are 15 residues in the CDR3. The germline gives CDR1 SGHKS, CDR2 YYEKEE (reference sequence). The ends were cut back, 0 bases at V and 8 bases at J, with 17 bases in the middle. This chain's CDR3 is CASSLGGPQESGYTF. DNA of the CDR3: TGTGCCAGCAGCTTGGGAGGGCCTCAAGAGTCGGGCTACACCTTC.

The chain recombines TRBV7-9 with TRBJ1-2; D is possibly TRBD1 (5 bases). Trimming shortened V by 2 bases and J by 8 bases, and 15 bases separated the two germline ends. This CDR3 is built from 14 residues. Germline CDR1 reads SEHNR; CDR2 reads FQNEAQ (reference sequence). The CDR3 DNA is TGTGCCAGCAGCTTATCGGGGCAGGGTGTCGGCTACACCTTC. Protein product: CASSLSGQGVGYTF.

The chain has TRBV19 and TRBJ1-1, with a weak D call TRBD1 (5 bases). Germline CDR1 is LNHDA and CDR2 is SQIVND (reference sequence). Deletions cut 7 bases from V and 4 bases from J, with 10 bases between. The CDR3 length is 12 residues. CDR3 sequence: CASNWGGTEAFF. The CDR3 DNA reads TGTGCCAGTAACTGGGGGGGCACTGAAGCTTTCTTT.

V is TRBV5-1 and J is TRBJ1-2; 9 bases line up with TRBD1. The germline CDR1 and CDR2 sequences are SGHRS and YFSETQ. Trimming removed 2 bases from V and 4 bases from J; junction bases left unmatched: 9. This CDR3 spans 16 amino acids. The CDR3 sequence: CASSLLGGQGIYGYTF. The CDR3 DNA reads TGCGCCAGCAGCTTACTTGGGGGACAGGGAATCTATGGCTACACCTTC.

The J gene is TRBJ2-3, the V gene TRBV2, with D possibly TRBD1 on 7 matching bases. Trimming cost V 10 bases and J 0 bases, with 17 bases left between them. Germline CDR1 and CDR2: SNHLY and FYNNEI. This CDR3 has 15 amino acids. The CDR3 here is CATFPGGLSTDTQYF. The CDR3, as DNA: TGTGCCACGTTCCCAGGGGGGTTGAGCACAGATACGCAGTATTTT. The complete variable domain, with remaining parts taken from reference TRBV2 and TRBJ2-3, reads EPEVTQTPSHQVTQMGQEVILRCVPISNHLYFYWYRQILGQKVEFLVSFYNNEISEKSEIFDDQFSVERPDGSNFTLKIRSTKLEDSAMYFCATFPGGLSTDTQYFGPGTRLTVL.

The J gene is TRBJ1-5, the V gene TRBV28; D perhaps matches TRBD1 (5 bases). CDR3 length equals 18 residues. V was shortened by 2 bases and J by 0 bases, with 17 bases between the two germline ends. The germline CDR1 and CDR2 sequences are MDHEN and SYDVKM. CDR3 protein: CASSLNTGRGGSNQPQHF. The CDR3 DNA is TGTGCCAGCAGTTTAAATACTGGGCGGGGGGGTAGCAATCAGCCCCAGCATTTT.

This chain connects TRBV2 to TRBJ2-7, with 10 bases lining up with TRBD1. Germline V CDR1 and CDR2: SNHLY, FYNNEI. CDR3 length: 16 amino acids. Trimming cost V 3 bases and J 5 bases; bases outside gene matches: 10. The CDR3 sequence: CASSDPLGQGGNEQYF. CDR3 nucleotide sequence: TGTGCCAGCAGTGACCCCCTTGGACAGGGGGGAAACGAGCAGTACTTC.

In its sample, this clone was seen once. The chain uses TRBV7-8 and TRBJ2-1, with 14 bases lining up with TRBD2. The CDR3 is 16 amino acids. The germline V gene encodes CDR1 SGHVS and CDR2 FQNEAQ. J gave up 8 bases and V 4 bases, and 7 bases lay outside the gene matches. CDR3 sequence reads: CASSSRTSGGLDEQFF. CDR3 nucleotide sequence: TGTGCCAGCAGCTCGAGGACTAGCGGGGGGCTCGATGAGCAGTTCTTC.

This clone was detected once. This rearrangement joins TRBV28 to TRBJ1-1, with a possible D match to TRBD1 (6 bases). CDR3 length equals 13 residues. Germline V CDR1 and CDR2: MDHEN, SYDVKM. Deletions cut 6 bases from V and 2 bases from J, with 10 bases between. The CDR3 sequence: CASRGGGNTEAFF. Here the CDR3 DNA reads TGTGCCAGCAGAGGAGGGGGAAACACTGAAGCTTTCTTT.

The CDR3 coding sequence is TGTGCCAGCAGCTTAGACAGGGGGACCACTGAAGCTTTCTTT. Translated, it gives CASSLDRGTTEAFF. The chain couples TRBV7-2 to TRBJ1-1; 8 nucleotides match TRBD1. CDR1 is SGHTA and CDR2 is FQGNSA in the germline V gene. This CDR3 spans 14 amino acids. Trimming at V came to 1 base and at J to 4 bases, leaving 2 bases not matched to a gene.

The J gene is TRBJ2-2, the V gene TRBV6-5; TRBD2 matches 8 bases. The CDR3 extends over 15 amino acids. V trimming: 10 bases; J trimming: 8 bases; junction bases outside the gene matches: 15. Germline loops: CDR1 MNHEY, CDR2 SVGAGI. CDR3 protein: CANPLSGGPRGELFF. CDR3 DNA: TGTGCCAACCCTCTATCGGGGGGGCCCAGGGGGGAGCTGTTTTTT.

Here the CDR3 reads CASSQVTGLKDTEAFF. CDR3 sequence (DNA): TGCGCCAGCAGCCAAGTAACAGGGCTAAAGGACACTGAAGCTTTCTTT. The chain joins TRBV4-1 to TRBJ1-1; tentatively, D is TRBD1 (6 bases). V dropped 1 base and J dropped 3 bases, with 15 bases sitting between them. In germline, CDR1 is MGHRA, CDR2 YSYEKL. CDR3 size: 16 residues.

This chain joins TRBV19 and TRBJ1-3, with TRBD1 matching over 8 bases. This CDR3 comprises 14 residues. The V gene end was trimmed by 6 bases and the J gene end by 2 bases; junction bases not matched to a gene: 3. Germline V gene sequence: CDR1 LNHDA, CDR2 SQIVND (reference sequence). In DNA form, the CDR3 reads TGTGCCAGTAGCCTGACAGGGGCTGGAAACACCATATATTTT. This sequence encodes CASSLTGAGNTIYF. The variable domain in full, completed from reference TRBV19 and TRBJ1-3, reads DGGITQSPKYLFRKEGQNVTLSCEQNLNHDAMYWYRQDPGQGLRLIYYSQIVNDFQKGDIAEGYSVSREKKESFPLTVTSAQKNPTAFYLCASSLTGAGNTIYFGEGSWLTVV.

V is TRBV28 and J is TRBJ1-4, with 11 bases matching TRBD1. Germline lookup yields CDR1 MDHEN and CDR2 SYDVKM. The CDR3 has 15 residues. V shed 5 bases and J 5 bases; nucleotides not matched to a gene: 4. This chain's CDR3 is CASSRGDRGNEKLFF. The CDR3 region has the DNA TGTGCCAGCAGTCGAGGGGACAGGGGGAATGAAAAACTGTTTTTT.

In its sample, this clone was seen once. This sequence joins TRBV5-4 and TRBJ1-5; TRBD1 aligns across 7 bases. Trimming took 2 bases from V and 6 from J; bases not matched to a gene: 11. Per germline, CDR1 SGHNT and CDR2 YYREEE (reference sequence). There are 16 residues in the CDR3. CDR3 residues: CASSFSSGGSGQPQHF. DNA for the CDR3: TGTGCCAGCAGCTTCAGCTCAGGGGGGTCTGGTCAGCCCCAGCATTTT.

CDR3 loop: CASSLGGDTQYF. In nucleotides, the CDR3 is TGTGCCAGCAGTCTGGGAGGTGATACGCAGTATTTT. The chain carries TRBV27 and TRBJ2-3; D is perhaps TRBD2 (6 bases). V was trimmed by 5 bases and J by 6 bases, leaving 9 bases between them. CDR1 MNHEY and CDR2 SMNVEV come from the germline V gene (reference sequence). CDR3 length equals 12 residues.

The chain carries TRBV6-4 and TRBJ2-2; 7 positions agree with TRBD1. This CDR3 spans 15 amino acids. J was trimmed by 3 bases and V by 6 bases; bases with no gene match: 7. CDR1 is MRHNA, CDR2 SNTAGT, per germline. Here the CDR3 DNA reads TGTGCCAGCAGCCCCGACAGGGATTACACCGGGGAGCTGTTTTTT. Protein: CASSPDRDYTGELFF.

About this clone: Germline and junction disagree at one end, which may indicate a read error. Other DNA sequences of this sample code for an identical CDR3. The rearrangement links TRBV5-4 to TRBJ1-3; maybe TRBD1 (5 bases). The CDR3 loop spans 17 amino acids. From germline, CDR1 is SGHNT and CDR2 YYREEE (reference sequence). CDR3 protein: CASSQRQGGRSGNTIYF. The CDR3 DNA reads as TGCGCCAGCAGCCAACGGCAGGGTGGGAGATCTGGAAACACCATATATTTT.

V gene TRBV10-3 combines with J gene TRBJ1-4, with TRBD1 as a possible D gene (6 bases). The germline V gene has CDR1 ENHRY and CDR2 SYGVKD. V was clipped by 10 bases and J by 3 bases, with 12 bases between them. This CDR3 comprises 13 residues. The CDR3 coding sequence is TGTGCCACCTCAGGGGAGGCTAATGAAAAACTGTTTTTT. Translated: CATSGEANEKLFF.

This clone was seen a single time. This sequence joins TRBV30 and TRBJ1-4; D gene unclear. Germline V gene lookup returns CDR1 GTSNPN and CDR2 SVGIG (reference sequence). The CDR3 runs 14 residues. V gave up 2 bases and J gave up 5 bases, with 12 bases separating them. The CDR3 loop is CAWSFGSGNEKLFF. The CDR3 bases are TGTGCCTGGAGTTTTGGCAGCGGGAATGAAAAACTGTTTTTT.

The chain couples TRBV4-1 to TRBJ1-5; no reliable D call. The germline V gene has CDR1 MGHRA and CDR2 YSYEKL. CDR3 length: 14 residues. V was pared by 0 bases and J by 5 bases, with 8 bases between. The CDR3 loop is CASSQEYIDQPQHF. The CDR3 DNA sequence: TGCGCCAGCAGCCAAGAGTACATTGATCAGCCCCAGCATTTT.

The chain joins TRBV5-8 to TRBJ1-4; unclear D gene. V was pared by 4 bases and J by 7 bases, with 8 bases between. The CDR3 totals 12 residues. Germline assignment: CDR1 SGHTS and CDR2 YDEGEE. The CDR3 here is CASSGDGEKLFF. The CDR3 DNA sequence: TGTGCCAGCAGCGGCGACGGTGAAAAACTGTTTTTT.

The chain combines TRBV9 with TRBJ2-7; the D gene is possibly TRBD2 (6 bases). CDR3 size: 13 residues. V lost 1 base, J lost 2 bases, and 7 bases lay in between. Germline-derived CDR1 and CDR2 are SGDLS and YYNGEE. The CDR3 sequence is CASSVLATYEQYF. The DNA for the CDR3 is TGTGCCAGCAGCGTACTAGCGACCTACGAGCAGTACTTC.

This clone was found a few times. The chain is built from TRBV2 and TRBJ1-4; TRBD1 agrees at 9 bases. V trimming: 6 bases; J trimming: 8 bases; junction bases outside the gene matches: 13. CDR3 length: 16 residues. Germline loops: CDR1 SNHLY, CDR2 FYNNEI. The DNA of the CDR3 is TGTGCCAGCAGGCCCGGGGCGGGACAGGGTTTGGAAAAACTGTTTTTT. It yields the protein CASRPGAGQGLEKLFF.

The chain uses TRBV18 and TRBJ2-1, with D hard to call. The ends were cut back, 0 bases at V and 5 bases at J, with 8 bases in the middle. Looked up from germline, CDR1 is KGHSH and CDR2 is LQKENI. This CDR3 is built from 14 residues. CDR3 in DNA: TGTGCCAGCTCACCACCGACGGATAACAATGAGCAGTTCTTC. Translating it yields CASSPPTDNNEQFF.

The V call is TRBV7-3, the J call TRBJ2-7, with D hard to call. V lost 5 bases and J 5 bases, leaving 19 bases between the germline ends. CDR3 length: 15 amino acids. Germline loops: CDR1 SGHTA, CDR2 FQGTGA. DNA of the CDR3: TGTGCCAGCAGCCTAAGGACCTCAGAACCCCACGAGCAGTACTTC. Amino acid sequence: CASSLRTSEPHEQYF.

V is TRBV7-3 and J is TRBJ2-6; TRBD1 is a possible D gene (5 bases). The CDR3 is made up of 16 amino acids. Per the germline V gene, CDR1 is SGHTA and CDR2 is FQGTGA. V was clipped by 7 bases and J by 0 bases, with 13 bases between them. The CDR3 region is CASNFTGFSGANVLTF. Here the CDR3 DNA reads TGTGCCAGCAACTTTACAGGCTTCTCTGGGGCCAACGTCCTGACTTTC. Based on the CDR3 plus reference TRBV7-3 and TRBJ2-6, the full variable domain is GAGVSQTPSNKVTEKGKYVELRCDPISGHTALYWYRQSLGQGPEFLIYFQGTGAADDSGLPNDRFFAVRPEGSVSTLKIQRTERGDSAVYLCASNFTGFSGANVLTFGAGSRLTVL.

J is TRBJ1-3 and V is TRBV11-2, with D unclear. V was trimmed by 0 bases and J by 0 bases, leaving 12 bases between them. This CDR3 has 17 amino acids. Per the germline V gene, CDR1 is SGHAT and CDR2 is FQNNGV. For the CDR3, the DNA is TGTGCCAGCAGCTTAGAAGAGAGGGTCTTCTCTGGAAACACCATATATTTT. Encoded protein: CASSLEERVFSGNTIYF.

The gene calls are TRBV28 and TRBJ1-1; TRBD1 aligns across 9 bases. This CDR3 region has 15 residues. Germline values: CDR1 MDHEN, CDR2 SYDVKM. Trimming removed 5 bases from V and 5 bases from J; junction bases left unmatched: 9. CDR3 in amino acids: CASSTTGQGSTEAFF. The CDR3 DNA reads as TGTGCCAGCAGTACCACGGGACAGGGATCTACTGAAGCTTTCTTT.

CDR3 nucleotide sequence: TGTGCCAGCAGCCCGGCGGGGCAAACAGTCTCCTATGGCTACACCTTC. Its protein product is CASSPAGQTVSYGYTF. The chain links TRBV7-8 to TRBJ1-2; perhaps TRBD1 as D (5 bases). This CDR3 region has 16 residues. The V and J ends lost 5 bases and 4 bases respectively, with 20 bases between them. Germline values: CDR1 SGHVS, CDR2 FQNEAQ.

The rearrangement uses TRBV4-1 and TRBJ2-1; D is unresolved. CDR3 length equals 13 residues. Germline V gene data show CDR1 as MGHRA and CDR2 as YSYEKL. Trimming left V 2 bases short and J 3 bases short, with 5 bases between. The CDR3 loop reads CASSQSLYNEQFF. CDR3 nucleotide sequence: TGCGCCAGCAGCCAAAGTCTCTACAATGAGCAGTTCTTC.